This is a list of T cell receptor beta chains from one sample in a study of blood T cell repertoires in COVID-19. The protocol was immunoSEQ multiplex PCR, while the TCRdb copy is restricted to in-frame clones and leaves out a portion. The sample shows around 150,000 clones, approximately 82% of them seen only once. Input material: peripheral blood. All receptors come from a middle-aged woman with COVID-19, enrolled during active disease. The CDR3 runs from the conserved cysteine through the conserved F or W. A D gene is named only where the DNA matches it firmly. Clone size is given for some rows only: seen once, a few or many times, or a class if the clone is expanded.

V	size	D	J	DNA	CDR3
TRBV5-4	.	.	TRBJ2-1	TGTGCCAGCAGCTTACCCCAACAAAACTCCTACAATGAGCAGTTCTTC	CASSLPQQNSYNEQFF
TRBV18	.	.	TRBJ2-5	TGTGCCAGCTCACGTTCCAGGGGCCAAGAGACCCAGTACTTC	CASSRSRGQETQYF
TRBV19	.	.	TRBJ2-3	TGTGCCAGTACGCGGGGGCCGTCTAGCACAGATACGCAGTATTTT	CASTRGPSSTDTQYF
TRBV7-9	.	.	TRBJ1-1	TGTGCCAGCAGCTTGGAGGGTGTGACGGCTTTCTTT	CASSLEGVTAFF
TRBV12-5	.	TRBD2	TRBJ2-7	TGTGCTAGTGGTTCCCTCGTCCAGCGGGAGGGCCCCCCCAGCTCCTACGAGCAGTACTTC	CASGSLVQREGPPSSYEQYF
TRBV16	.	.	TRBJ2-3	TGTGCCAGCAGCCGAGGGACTTCCACAGATACGCAGTATTTT	CASSRGTSTDTQYF
TRBV12-3/TRBV12-4	.	.	TRBJ2-2	TGTGCCAGCAGTTCCCAGGTTACCGGGGAGCTGTTTTTT	CASSSQVTGELFF
TRBV6-5	.	TRBD1	TRBJ2-1	TGTGCCAGCAGCCCCGGGACAGGGGGCCTCCTTGCACAGTTCTTC	CASSPGTGGLLAQFF
TRBV3-1/TRBV3-2	.	.	TRBJ1-1	TGTGCCAGCAGCCTTAGAGGGAGGTCGCCTGAAGCTTTCTTT	CASSLRGRSPEAFF
TRBV29-1	.	.	TRBJ1-2	TGCAGCGTTGAAGGCAGGGGAACTAACTATGGCTACACCTTC	CSVEGRGTNYGYTF
TRBV2	many	TRBD1	TRBJ1-2	TGTGCCAGCAGTAAAGACAGGGTCGGCTACACCTTC	CASSKDRVGYTF
TRBV10-3	.	.	TRBJ2-5	TGTGCCATCGAGGGGGGACAGAAAGAGACCCAGTACTTC	CAIEGGQKETQYF
TRBV9	few	.	TRBJ2-1	TGTGCCAGCAGCGTAGCTGGACAGAAGTTCCATGAGCAGTTCTTC	CASSVAGQKFHEQFF
TRBV6-2/TRBV6-3	.	.	TRBJ1-5	TGTGCCAGCAGCTCCGGGGGTCAGCCCCAGCATTTT	CASSSGGQPQHF
TRBV3-1/TRBV3-2	.	TRBD1	TRBJ1-1	TGTGCCAGCAGCCAAGAGATGACAGGGATGGCTTTCTTT	CASSQEMTGMAFF
TRBV7-3	.	.	TRBJ2-2	TGTGCCAGCAGCTTCGGGACACCCGGGGAGCTGTTTTTT	CASSFGTPGELFF
TRBV7-2	.	TRBD1	TRBJ2-3	TGTGCCAGCAGCCCCCGGGACAGGGATACGCAGTATTTT	CASSPRDRDTQYF
TRBV2	many	TRBD1	TRBJ2-2	TGTGCCAGCAGTGGAGGGGACAGTTTTAGGGAGCTGTTTTTT	CASSGGDSFRELFF
TRBV6-5	.	TRBD1	TRBJ1-5	TGTGCCAGCAGCCGGACAGGGCTAAGCAATCAGCCCCAGCATTTT	CASSRTGLSNQPQHF
TRBV19	.	.	TRBJ2-3	TGTGCCACTTCGACAGGCCGACTCTCTAGCACAGATACGCAGTATTTT	CATSTGRLSSTDTQYF
TRBV29-1	once	.	TRBJ1-1	TGCAGCGTTTCCGACAGACCGAACACTGAAGCTTTCTTT	CSVSDRPNTEAFF
TRBV4-1	.	TRBD2	TRBJ2-1	TGCGCCAGCAGCTCGGCTAGCGGGGTCAATGAGCAGTTCTTC	CASSSASGVNEQFF
TRBV27	.	.	TRBJ2-1	TGTGCCAGCAGGGGAGTCCCGAGCTCCTACAATGAGCAGTTCTTC	CASRGVPSSYNEQFF
TRBV28	.	TRBD2	TRBJ2-7	TGTGCCAGCAAGGGACTAGCGGGAGGAAAATTATACGAGCAGTACTTC	CASKGLAGGKLYEQYF